This TCR beta chain came from a study of T cell responses to AZD1222 COVID-19 vaccine. Points from the study as a whole: There were repertoire samples only from the period after the peak T cell response.

This clone was seen a few times. Antigen: not known. The repertoire was sequenced with immunoSEQ multiplex PCR; TCRdb's copy has only in-frame clones and lacks some. Altogether some 97,000 clones are present, just under 90% being singletons, with the ten largest covering more than 15%. The germline gives CDR1 MNHEY, CDR2 SVGEGT. V dropped 6 bases and J dropped 6 bases, with 7 bases sitting between them. This CDR3 has 11 residues. The sequencing used peripheral blood, collected on day 0 of AZD1222 vaccination. The chain uses TRBV6-2 or TRBV6-3 and TRBJ2-3; no clear D. This TCR was recovered from an adult in good health. The CDR3 bases are TGTGCCAGCAGCCTCGTGGATACGCAGTATTTT. Amino acid sequence: CASSLVDTQYF.